This T cell receptor beta chain was recovered during a study of CD8 T cells in ankylosing spondylitis. The authors made TCR beta libraries by quantitative 5'-RACE with molecular barcodes. TCRdb re-derived calls from the 5' RACE reads in MiXCR, one entry per CDR3 protein. The sample includes roughly 100,000 distinct CDR3 sequences, approximately 25% of them seen just once. Losses at the gene ends were 4 bases for V and 6 bases for J; bases not matched to a gene: 7. This CDR3 contains 16 residues. Germline V CDR1 and CDR2: LGHDT, YNNKEL (reference sequence). The TCR comes from a male donor with ankylosing spondylitis. The sample was synovial fluid, either unsorted or a sorted T cell fraction (not recorded which). The rearrangement joins TRBV3-1 to TRBJ2-5; 14 bases agree with TRBD2. The CDR3 DNA is TGTGCCAGCAGCCCCGGGACTAGCGGGGGACTTCAGACCCAGTACTTC. The encoded protein is CASSPGTSGGLQTQYF.